The present T cell receptor (beta chain) was sequenced within a study of vaccination effects on CD4 cells after COVID-19. As for the study in general: Under the ViraFEST assay, PBMC were stimulated with viral peptide pools so that antigen-specific CD4+ T cells expanded. Sequencing was performed afterwards. For each well, 1.5 million to 2.5 million PBMC were cultured with about 10 IU/ml IL-2 and roughly 10 ug/ml peptides. The study, taken as a whole, reports: Only 1 of 255 vaccine-induced clones from healthy vaccinees cross-reacted with common cold coronaviruses. Late in the post-vaccination period, infection-induced and vaccine-induced clones underwent marked clonal contraction.

The assay was immunoSEQ multiplex PCR, and TCRdb's table has in-frame clones only and misses some. In the table there are some 47,000 clones, 70% of which are singletons. Germline loops: CDR1 SGHRS, CDR2 YFSETQ. The CDR3 consists of 14 residues. About this clone: The antigen remains undetermined. One end of the junction varies from germline; a read error may be responsible.

Following 10 days of culture, CD4+ T cells were isolated. Two-dose vaccination with either BNT162b2 or mRNA-1273 was given to the participants. J is TRBJ1-1 and V is TRBV5-1, with D maybe TRBD1 (5 bases). The sequencing used CD4+ T cells from PBMCs cultured without peptide, collected after COVID-19 vaccination. The clonotype was recovered from a human donor who received a COVID-19 vaccine. The CDR3 DNA is TGCGCCAGCAGCTTGTCTGCAGGGAACACTGTAGGTTCCTTT. Translated, it gives CASSLSAGNTVGSF.